This T cell receptor beta chain stems from a study of blood T cell repertoires in COVID-19. On the study more broadly: The origin of the acute and convalescent COVID-19 samples was the United States, Italy and Spain. T cells, B-cell-depleted T cells, or PBMCs provided the cDNA or gDNA that served as material.

J gave up 7 bases and V 3 bases, and 8 bases lay outside the gene matches. This CDR3 spans 16 amino acids. In germline, CDR1 is SGHRS, CDR2 YFSETQ. Original methodology: Amplification with reference gene primers provided the estimates of nucleated cell counts. Only in-frame clones appear in the TCRdb table, and some are missing; sequencing was by immunoSEQ multiplex PCR. V and J calls and clone size follow that table, whereas D and trimming were derived from the DNA. Here the sample spans approximately 200,000 clones, roughly 80% being singletons. This clone was picked up many times. The rearrangement uses TRBV5-1 and TRBJ1-6, with 9 bases that match TRBD1. Material for sequencing was peripheral blood. The clonotype comes from a woman over 75 with acute or convalescent COVID-19. This chain's CDR3 is CASSWTGTGSNSPLHF. For the CDR3, the DNA is TGCGCCAGCAGCTGGACCGGGACAGGGTCCAATTCACCCCTCCACTTT.